The 26 T cell receptor beta chains presented below share a single source sample, sequenced in a study of CD8+CD57+ T cells in acquired aplastic anemia. The template for TCR beta VDJ and CDR3 sequence profiling was genomic DNA. TCRdb called the reads again in MiXCR, with one record for every CDR3 protein. The sample carries around 430,000 distinct CDR3 sequences, around 30% recorded once. Individuals selected for sequencing had exhibited CD8+CD57+ cell expansion on flow cytometry. The sequencing input was sorted CD4+, CD8+, or CD8+CD57+ T cells (not recorded which) from PBMCs. These TCRs come from a human donor with aplastic anemia.

With respect to this clonotype: One junction end does not reproduce the germline sequence, and a read error may be involved. This rearrangement joins TRBV15 to TRBJ1-5, with D hard to call. Germline V CDR1 and CDR2: LNHNV, YYDKDF (reference sequence). This CDR3 is 8 amino acids long. The CDR3 protein is CATSRVNF. As DNA, the CDR3 is TGTGCCACCAGCAGAGTGAATTTT.

This clonotype has a handful of counts. At one of its ends the junction is not consistent with the germline gene, which may arise from a read error. The rearrangement joins TRBV20-1 to TRBJ2-5; D may match TRBD1 or TRBD2 (6 bases each). The CDR3 length is 14 residues. Germline V gene sequence: CDR1 DFQATT, CDR2 SNEGSKA (reference sequence). The CDR3, as DNA: TGCAGTCCTAGAGAAATGGGGGGCACGGAGACCCAGTACTTC. Translation gives CSPREMGGTETQYF.

This clonotype was observed a handful of times. The chain recombines TRBV6-5 with TRBJ1-5; D is uncertain. V was pared by 2 bases and J by 2 bases, with 10 bases between. Germline CDR1 and CDR2: MNHEY and SVGAGI. CDR3 size: 15 residues. The CDR3 reads CASSYSRAGNQPQHF. The CDR3 DNA reads TGTGCCAGCAGTTACAGTAGGGCTGGCAATCAGCCCCAGCATTTT.

This chain connects TRBV10-3 to TRBJ1-5; D not resolved. The CDR3 runs to 14 residues. Per germline, CDR1 ENHRY and CDR2 SYGVKD. V was trimmed by 10 bases and J by 0 bases, leaving 13 bases between them. CDR3 loop: CASVTGISNQPQHF. As DNA, the CDR3 is TGTGCCAGCGTTACCGGTATTAGCAATCAGCCCCAGCATTTT.

The chain couples TRBV10-3 to TRBJ2-7; D remains ambiguous. This CDR3 has 12 amino acids. Germline CDR1 ENHRY, CDR2 SYGVKD. Trimming left V 10 bases short and J 6 bases short, with 16 bases between. The CDR3 region has the DNA TGTGCCAGCACCAACATACGAAGCGAGCAGTACTTC. This gives the protein CASTNIRSEQYF.

A single count supports this clonotype. The rearrangement joins TRBV4-1 to TRBJ2-2, with 7 positions matching TRBD1. CDR3 size: 15 residues. V lost 4 bases to trimming and J lost 8 bases; unmatched junction nucleotides: 10. The germline V gene encodes CDR1 MGHRA and CDR2 YSYEKL. In nucleotides, the CDR3 is TGCGCCAGCAGCCGTGGTACAGGGGTTACAGGGGAGCTGTTTTTT. The encoded protein is CASSRGTGVTGELFF.

J is TRBJ1-2 and V is TRBV14, with D perhaps matching TRBD1 (6 bases). This CDR3 spans 15 amino acids. Germline values: CDR1 SGHDN, CDR2 FVKESK. V lost 0 bases and J lost 2, with 10 bases in between. The CDR3 sequence: CASSQEGTLNYGYTF. The CDR3 bases are TGTGCCAGCAGCCAAGAAGGGACATTAAACTATGGCTACACCTTC.

The chain combines TRBV2 with TRBJ1-6, with no clear D. The CDR3 covers 9 residues. Trimming cost V 6 bases and J 15 bases, with 6 bases left between them. Germline V gene data show CDR1 as SNHLY and CDR2 as FYNNEI. The CDR3 reads CASRLDLHF. The CDR3 DNA reads as TGTGCCAGCAGATTAGACCTCCACTTT.

This clonotype was recorded at least ten times. The chain recombines TRBV7-2 with TRBJ1-1, with D perhaps TRBD1 (5 bases). The CDR3 extends over 13 amino acids. Germline V gene data show CDR1 as SGHTA and CDR2 as FQGNSA. V gave up 3 bases and J gave up 8 bases, with 13 bases separating them. The CDR3, as DNA: TGTGCCAGCAGCTTCATCAGGGAGGCGGAAGCTTTCTTT. It yields the protein CASSFIREAEAFF.

The V and J genes are TRBV2 and TRBJ1-6; TRBD1 matches 7 bases. This CDR3 is built from 12 residues. V lost 10 bases and J lost 7; bases outside the gene matches: 4. Germline CDR1 reads SNHLY; CDR2 reads FYNNEI. The CDR3 DNA sequence: TGTGCCACCGGGACAGCCAATTCACCCCTCCACTTT. It yields the protein CATGTANSPLHF.

The V and J genes are TRBV12-3 or TRBV12-4 and TRBJ1-2; maybe TRBD1 (5 bases). This CDR3 has 14 amino acids. V was clipped by 5 bases and J by 3 bases, with 13 bases between them. As DNA, the CDR3 is TGTGCCAGCAGTGATACAGGTGGGGACTATGGCTACACCTTC. Translating gives CASSDTGGDYGYTF.

J is TRBJ1-1 and V is TRBV20-1; D is uncertain. V lost 5 bases and J 5 bases, leaving 15 bases between the germline ends. Germline values: CDR1 DFQATT, CDR2 SNEGSKA (reference sequence). The CDR3 is made up of 13 amino acids. The CDR3 DNA sequence: TGCAGTGCTGGAACCGAGGTATATACTGAAGCTTTCTTT. It translates to CSAGTEVYTEAFF.

The V gene is TRBV4-3, the J gene TRBJ2-1; no firm D call. The V gene's germline CDR1 is LGHNA and CDR2 YSLEER. Trimming removed 0 bases at V and 1 base at J, with 7 bases between. The CDR3 sequence is 15 residues long. The CDR3 DNA reads as TGCGCCAGCAGCCAAGAAACGGGTTCCTACAATGAGCAGTTCTTC. It encodes CASSQETGSYNEQFF.

The V call is TRBV7-2, the J call TRBJ1-5; D not resolved. The germline V gene encodes CDR1 SGHTA and CDR2 FQGNSA. This CDR3 comprises 14 residues. The ends were cut back, 1 base at V and 7 bases at J, with 11 bases in the middle. CDR3 amino acids: CASSLDGGGQPQHF. CDR3 nucleotide sequence: TGTGCCAGCAGCTTAGACGGCGGTGGACAGCCCCAGCATTTT.

This clonotype was picked up many times. The chain is built from TRBV2 and TRBJ1-2; TRBD1 agrees at 10 bases. V was pared by 7 bases and J by 5 bases, with 7 bases of the junction left unmatched. This CDR3 has 14 residues. Germline V gene data show CDR1 as SNHLY and CDR2 as FYNNEI. The CDR3, as DNA: TGTGCCAGCACCTCGGGACAGGGGAGATATGGCTACACCTTC. This sequence encodes CASTSGQGRYGYTF.

The rearrangement uses TRBV6-1 and TRBJ2-1; 9 bases line up with TRBD1. CDR3 length equals 14 residues. Trimming took 6 bases from V and 8 from J; bases not matched to a gene: 8. Germline CDR1 and CDR2: MNHNS and SASEGT. The chain's CDR3 is CASRDRTGADEQFF. DNA of the CDR3: TGTGCCAGCAGAGACCGGACAGGGGCGGATGAGCAGTTCTTC.

The rearrangement links TRBV11-2 to TRBJ1-4; no clear D. The ends were cut back, 7 bases at V and 3 bases at J, with 15 bases in the middle. This CDR3 is 15 amino acids long. Germline V CDR1 and CDR2: SGHAT, FQNNGV. In nucleotides, the CDR3 is TGTGCCAGCACCATTCTACGGCAGCCTAATGAAAAACTGTTTTTT. Amino acids: CASTILRQPNEKLFF.

In its sample, this clonotype was seen a few times. This chain uses TRBV24-1 with TRBJ2-1; D remains ambiguous. The V end was cut by 3 bases, the J end by 0 bases, with 8 bases between. This CDR3 region has 15 residues. Germline CDR1 is KGHDR and CDR2 is SFDVKD. Here the CDR3 reads CATSDQASSYNEQFF. The CDR3 DNA sequence: TGTGCCACCAGTGATCAAGCGAGCTCCTACAATGAGCAGTTCTTC.

This clonotype was recorded many times. This chain connects TRBV24-1 to TRBJ1-1; 8 bases map to TRBD1. Germline CDR1 is KGHDR and CDR2 is SFDVKD. CDR3 size: 13 residues. The J segment lost 3 bases and the V segment lost 7 bases, leaving 3 bases of the junction unmatched. The CDR3 coding sequence is TGTGCCACCAGCGGACAGGGTCACACTGAAGCTTTCTTT. Its translation is CATSGQGHTEAFF.

This clonotype was detected only a few times. The gene calls are TRBV3-1 and TRBJ1-2; D gene unclear. V lost 4 bases and J 2 bases, leaving 11 bases between the germline ends. Per the germline V gene, CDR1 is LGHDT and CDR2 is YNNKEL (reference sequence). The CDR3 spans 14 residues. CDR3 amino acids: CASSPTATNYGYTF. CDR3 DNA sequence: TGTGCCAGCAGCCCAACAGCGACAAACTATGGCTACACCTTC.

V gene TRBV25-1 combines with J gene TRBJ2-1, with D possibly being TRBD1 (6 bases). The length of the CDR3 is 16 residues. Trimming left V 5 bases short and J 3 bases short, with 17 bases between. Germline V lookup: CDR1 MGHDK, CDR2 SYGVNS. The CDR3 nucleotides read TGTGCCAGCAGTTACTCGACCAGGACAGACTACAATGAGCAGTTCTTC. Amino acid sequence: CASSYSTRTDYNEQFF.

The chain has TRBV19 and TRBJ2-3, with D tentatively TRBD1 (6 bases). This CDR3 is 15 amino acids long. Germline V gives CDR1 LNHDA, CDR2 SQIVND (reference sequence). V was cut by 5 bases and J by 2 bases, with 14 bases left in between. CDR3 residues: CASSLTRGNTDTQYF. As DNA, the CDR3 is TGTGCCAGTAGTCTTACAAGGGGGAACACAGATACGCAGTATTTT.

The rearrangement joins TRBV19 to TRBJ1-6; possibly TRBD1 for D (5 bases). This CDR3 has 14 residues. V was trimmed by 5 bases and J by 14 bases, leaving 19 bases between them. CDR1 LNHDA and CDR2 SQIVND come from the germline V gene (reference sequence). The CDR3 sequence: CASSYGGRLITLHF. The CDR3 DNA reads as TGTGCCAGTAGTTATGGGGGGAGGTTGATCACCCTCCACTTT.

Worth noting for this clonotype: Just one base apart from a much larger clone, this may be a read error. V gene TRBV10-1 combines with J gene TRBJ1-2; D ambiguous. The V gene's germline CDR1 is WNHNN and CDR2 SYGVQD (reference sequence). CDR3 length equals 13 residues. This CDR3 is CAISENDNYGYTF. CDR3 DNA sequence: TGCGCCATCAGTGAGAACGACAACTATGGCTACACCTTC.

In its sample, this clonotype was seen many times. V usage is TRBV25-1 and J usage is TRBJ1-1; TRBD1 matches 10 bases. The CDR3 runs to 14 residues. Germline CDR1 is MGHDK and CDR2 is SYGVNS. V gave up 2 bases and J gave up 10 bases; unmatched junction bases: 7. CDR3 in DNA: TGTGCCAGCAGTGAAGCTAGGACAGGGGGGTTAGCTTTCTTT. It translates to CASSEARTGGLAFF.

The J gene is TRBJ2-7, the V gene TRBV7-8, with 7 positions matching TRBD1. This CDR3 comprises 15 residues. Germline assignment: CDR1 SGHVS and CDR2 FQNEAQ. J lost 5 bases, V lost 0 bases, and 7 bases had no gene match. DNA of the CDR3: TGTGCCAGCAGCTTAGCCGACAGGGTTGATGACGAGCAGTACTTC. It yields the protein CASSLADRVDDEQYF.